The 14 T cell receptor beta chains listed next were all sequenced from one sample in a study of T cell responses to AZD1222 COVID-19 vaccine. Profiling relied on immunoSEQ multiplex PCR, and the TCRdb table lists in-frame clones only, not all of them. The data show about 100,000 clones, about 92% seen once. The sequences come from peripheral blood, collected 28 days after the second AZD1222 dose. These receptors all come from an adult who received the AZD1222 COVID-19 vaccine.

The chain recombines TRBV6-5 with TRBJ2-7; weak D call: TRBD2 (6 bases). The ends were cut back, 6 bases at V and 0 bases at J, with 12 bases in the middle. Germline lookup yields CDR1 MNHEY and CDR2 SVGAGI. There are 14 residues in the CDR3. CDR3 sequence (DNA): TGTGCCAGCAGCGCGGGACGGAACTCCTACGAGCAGTACTTC. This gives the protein CASSAGRNSYEQYF.

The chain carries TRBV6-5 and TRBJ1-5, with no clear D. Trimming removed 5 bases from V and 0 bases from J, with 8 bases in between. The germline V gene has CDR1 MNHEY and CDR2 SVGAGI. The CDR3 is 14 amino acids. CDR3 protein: CASSQDYSNQPQHF. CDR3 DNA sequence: TGTGCCAGCAGTCAGGACTATAGCAATCAGCCCCAGCATTTT.

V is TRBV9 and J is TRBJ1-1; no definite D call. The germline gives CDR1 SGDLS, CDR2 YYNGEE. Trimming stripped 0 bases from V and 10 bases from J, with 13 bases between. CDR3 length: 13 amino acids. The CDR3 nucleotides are TGTGCCAGCAGCGTAGAGGAGGGTGATGGAGCTTTCTTT. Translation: CASSVEEGDGAFF.

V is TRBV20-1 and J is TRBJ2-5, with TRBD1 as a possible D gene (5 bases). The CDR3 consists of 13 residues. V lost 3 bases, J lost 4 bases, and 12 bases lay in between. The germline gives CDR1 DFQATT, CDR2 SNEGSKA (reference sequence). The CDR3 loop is CSASVQGRETQYF. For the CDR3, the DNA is TGCAGTGCTAGTGTCCAGGGCAGAGAGACCCAGTACTTC.

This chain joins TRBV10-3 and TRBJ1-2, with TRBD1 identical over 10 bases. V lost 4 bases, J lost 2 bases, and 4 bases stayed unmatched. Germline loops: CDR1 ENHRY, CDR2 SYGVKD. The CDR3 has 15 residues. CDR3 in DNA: TGTGCCATCAGTGGACAGGGGGCAGAAAACTATGGCTACACCTTC. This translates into CAISGQGAENYGYTF.

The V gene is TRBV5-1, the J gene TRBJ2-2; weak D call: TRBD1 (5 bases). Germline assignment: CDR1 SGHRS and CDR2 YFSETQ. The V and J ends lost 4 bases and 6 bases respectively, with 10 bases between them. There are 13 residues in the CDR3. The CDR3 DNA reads TGCGCCAGCAGCCCGCTGGGGCCCGGGGAGCTGTTTTTT. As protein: CASSPLGPGELFF.

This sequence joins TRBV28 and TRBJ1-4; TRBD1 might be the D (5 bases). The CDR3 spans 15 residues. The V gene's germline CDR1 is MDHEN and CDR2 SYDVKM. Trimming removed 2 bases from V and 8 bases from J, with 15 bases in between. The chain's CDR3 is CASSLIQGGREKLFF. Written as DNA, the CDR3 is TGTGCCAGCAGTTTAATTCAGGGAGGTCGGGAAAAACTGTTTTTT.

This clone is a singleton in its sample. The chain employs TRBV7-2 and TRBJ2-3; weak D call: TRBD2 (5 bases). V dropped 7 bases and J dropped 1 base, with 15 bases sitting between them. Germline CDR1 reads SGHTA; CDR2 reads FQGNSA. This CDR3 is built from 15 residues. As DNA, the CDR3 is TGTGCCAGCACCCCCTATGAGGGCCGCACAGATACGCAGTATTTT. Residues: CASTPYEGRTDTQYF.

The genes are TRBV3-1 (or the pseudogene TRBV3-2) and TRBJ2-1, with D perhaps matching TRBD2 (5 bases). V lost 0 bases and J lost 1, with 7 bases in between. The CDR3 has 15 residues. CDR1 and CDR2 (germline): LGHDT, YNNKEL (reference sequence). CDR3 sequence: CASSQEVASYNEQFF. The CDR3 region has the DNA TGTGCCAGCAGCCAAGAGGTAGCGTCCTACAATGAGCAGTTCTTC.

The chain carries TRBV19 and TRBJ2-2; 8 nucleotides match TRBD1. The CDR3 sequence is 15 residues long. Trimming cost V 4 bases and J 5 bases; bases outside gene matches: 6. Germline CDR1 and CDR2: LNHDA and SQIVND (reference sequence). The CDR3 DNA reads TGTGCCAGTAGTAGGACAGGGACAAGGACCGGGGAGCTGTTTTTT. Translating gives CASSRTGTRTGELFF.

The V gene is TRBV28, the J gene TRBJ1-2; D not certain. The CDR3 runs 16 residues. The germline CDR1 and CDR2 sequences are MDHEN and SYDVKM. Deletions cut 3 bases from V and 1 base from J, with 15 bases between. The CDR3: CASSLRVGRSNYGYTF. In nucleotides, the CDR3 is TGTGCCAGCAGTTTGAGGGTTGGGCGAAGTAACTATGGCTACACCTTC.

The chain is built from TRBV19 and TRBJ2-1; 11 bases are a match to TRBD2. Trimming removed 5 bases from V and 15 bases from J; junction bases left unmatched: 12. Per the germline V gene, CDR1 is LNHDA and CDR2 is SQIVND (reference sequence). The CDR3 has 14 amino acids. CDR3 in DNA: TGTGCCAGTAGTCAACTAGCGGGGGACGGCTTGTTGTTCTTC. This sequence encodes CASSQLAGDGLLFF.

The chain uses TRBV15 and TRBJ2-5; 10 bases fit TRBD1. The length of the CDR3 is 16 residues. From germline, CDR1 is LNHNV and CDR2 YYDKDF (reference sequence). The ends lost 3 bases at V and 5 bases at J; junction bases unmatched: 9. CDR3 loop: CATSSNRDRGFETQYF. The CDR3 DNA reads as TGTGCCACCAGCAGTAACCGGGACAGGGGTTTTGAGACCCAGTACTTC. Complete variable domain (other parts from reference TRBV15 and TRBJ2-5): DAMVIQNPRYQVTQFGKPVTLSCSQTLNHNVMYWYQQKSSQAPKLLFHYYDKDFNNEADTPDNFQSRRPNTSFCFLDIRSPGLGDTAMYLCATSSNRDRGFETQYFGPGTRLLVL.

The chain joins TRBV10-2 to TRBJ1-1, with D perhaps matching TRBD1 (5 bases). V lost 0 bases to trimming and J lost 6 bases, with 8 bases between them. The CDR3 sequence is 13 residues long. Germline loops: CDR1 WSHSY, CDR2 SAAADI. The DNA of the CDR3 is TGCGCCAGCAGTGAGTCTAGGGGACCTGAAGCTTTCTTT. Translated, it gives CASSESRGPEAFF.